The 23 T cell receptor beta chains presented below share a single source sample, sequenced in a study of shared clonotypes between healthy human individuals. Libraries were prepared by immunoSEQ multiplex PCR; TCRdb keeps only in-frame clonotypes and omits some of them. This table has 2.5 million or so clones, around nine tenths appearing once. The sample comprised naive CD4+ T cells sorted from blood. As to subset: CD45RA+ positively selected. These receptors were taken from a young man in good health.

The rearrangement joins TRBV4-2 to TRBJ2-2, with a possible D match to TRBD2 (6 bases). The CDR3 consists of 17 residues. The germline gives CDR1 LGHNA, CDR2 YNFKEQ. Trimming took off 3 bases at V and 6 bases at J, with 20 bases between the two ends. CDR3 coding DNA: TGTGCCAGCAGCCAGGAGACAGCCGGGGGTATGGCCGGGGAGCTGTTTTTT. Encoded protein: CASSQETAGGMAGELFF.

CDR3 sequence reads: CASKPGPSLNEQFF. The CDR3 DNA is TGTGCCAGCAAACCGGGACCGAGTCTAAATGAGCAGTTCTTC. This chain links TRBV28 with TRBJ2-1; either TRBD1 or TRBD2 may supply D (5 bases each). This CDR3 contains 14 residues. In germline, CDR1 is MDHEN, CDR2 SYDVKM. V lost 7 bases to trimming and J lost 7 bases, with 17 bases between them. The full variable domain, with the rest looked up from reference TRBV28 and TRBJ2-1, is DVKVTQSSRYLVKRTGEKVFLECVQDMDHENMFWYRQDPGLGLRLIYFSYDVKMKEKGDIPEGYSVSREKKERFSLILESASTNQTSMYLCASKPGPSLNEQFFGPGTRLTVL.

A note on this clone: Mismatch with germline at one junction end may stem from a read error. The chain combines TRBV7-7 with TRBJ2-2; 7 bases are a match to TRBD2. The CDR3 has 15 residues. Germline values: CDR1 SSHAT, CDR2 FNYEAQ (reference sequence). The CDR3 nucleotides read TGTGCTAGCAGCCAGAGACTAGCCAACACCGGGGAGCTGTTTTTT. Translation gives CASSQRLANTGELFF.

The chain has TRBV30 and TRBJ2-5, with D perhaps TRBD1 or TRBD2 (6 bases each). The CDR3 loop spans 12 amino acids. The V and J ends lost 2 bases and 9 bases respectively, with 13 bases between them. Germline CDR1 and CDR2: GTSNPN and SVGIG (reference sequence). CDR3: CAWSFGGKAQYF. In DNA form, the CDR3 reads TGTGCCTGGAGTTTCGGGGGCAAGGCCCAGTACTTC.

The chain recombines TRBV28 with TRBJ2-1; 7 bases match TRBD2. Germline trimming cut 10 bases from V and 5 bases from J; bases unmatched to any gene: 11. The CDR3 consists of 14 residues. The germline V gene encodes CDR1 MDHEN and CDR2 SYDVKM. As DNA, the CDR3 is TGTGCCACCCTCCCAGCGGGGAACCACAATGAGCAGTTCTTC. Translation gives CATLPAGNHNEQFF. The complete variable domain, with remaining parts taken from reference TRBV28 and TRBJ2-1, reads DVKVTQSSRYLVKRTGEKVFLECVQDMDHENMFWYRQDPGLGLRLIYFSYDVKMKEKGDIPEGYSVSREKKERFSLILESASTNQTSMYLCATLPAGNHNEQFFGPGTRLTVL.

V gene TRBV15 combines with J gene TRBJ2-2, with 8 bases lining up with TRBD2. Unmatched junction bases numbered 6, after V lost 2 bases and J lost 1 base. Germline V CDR1 and CDR2: LNHNV, YYDKDF (reference sequence). The CDR3 loop spans 17 amino acids. The CDR3 sequence is CATSRPRTSGNTGELFF. For the CDR3, the DNA is TGTGCCACCAGCAGACCTCGAACTAGCGGGAACACCGGGGAGCTGTTTTTT.

This clone is a singleton in its sample. The genes are TRBV28 and TRBJ1-5; the D is unclear. V dropped 1 base and J dropped 0 bases, with 16 bases sitting between them. Germline V gene sequence: CDR1 MDHEN, CDR2 SYDVKM. The CDR3 is made up of 18 amino acids. The CDR3 loop reads CASSLSGRPPTSNQPQHF. For the CDR3, the DNA is TGTGCCAGCAGTTTATCCGGGAGACCCCCTACTAGCAATCAGCCCCAGCATTTT.

The CDR3 DNA sequence: TGTGCCATCAGTGACTCCAGGGCTAGCAAAAATGAGCAGTTCTTC. Protein product: CAISDSRASKNEQFF. The rearrangement joins TRBV10-3 to TRBJ2-1; D possibly uses TRBD1 or TRBD2 (5 bases each). V was trimmed by 3 bases and J by 7 bases, leaving 16 bases between them. From germline, CDR1 is ENHRY and CDR2 SYGVKD. The CDR3 length is 15 residues.

This clone was detected only once. The chain is built from TRBV19 and TRBJ1-2; 7 nucleotides align to TRBD1. Trimming cost V 0 bases and J 6 bases; bases outside gene matches: 10. CDR3 size: 16 residues. Germline CDR1 LNHDA, CDR2 SQIVND (reference sequence). CDR3 in amino acids: CASSIEGASTGDGYTF. CDR3 nucleotides: TGTGCCAGTAGTATAGAAGGGGCGTCAACAGGGGATGGCTACACCTTC.

J is TRBJ2-7 and V is TRBV10-1; 9 bases agree with TRBD1. The CDR3 has 15 residues. CDR1 is WNHNN and CDR2 is SYGVQD in the germline V gene (reference sequence). Trimming removed 3 bases from V and 5 bases from J; junction bases left unmatched: 8. This CDR3 is CASSDSRDRVNEQYF. The CDR3 coding sequence is TGCGCCAGCAGTGACTCCCGGGACAGGGTCAACGAGCAGTACTTC.

This clone has only one observation. The V call is TRBV30, the J call TRBJ1-3; 7 bases line up with TRBD1. This CDR3 region has 14 residues. Trimming cost V 1 base and J 2 bases; bases outside gene matches: 2. CDR1 GTSNPN and CDR2 SVGIG come from the germline V gene (reference sequence). CDR3 coding DNA: TGTGCCTGGAGTGCGGGGACAGCTGGAAACACCATATATTTT. This encodes CAWSAGTAGNTIYF.

The chain carries TRBV5-1 and TRBJ2-2; D is perhaps TRBD1 or TRBD2 (5 bases each). This CDR3 has 15 amino acids. The ends were cut back, 1 base at V and 4 bases at J, with 11 bases in the middle. Germline loops: CDR1 SGHRS, CDR2 YFSETQ. CDR3 sequence: CASSLSPGTTGELFF. The CDR3 bases are TGCGCCAGCAGCTTGAGTCCAGGGACCACCGGGGAGCTGTTTTTT.

Concerning this clone itself: This sample also contains other DNA sequences that code for the same CDR3. This sequence joins TRBV14 and TRBJ1-6, with no clear D. CDR1 and CDR2 from the germline V gene are SGHDN and FVKESK. The CDR3 is made up of 13 amino acids. Deletions cut 1 base from V and 10 bases from J, with 8 bases between. CDR3 bases: TGTGCCAGCAGCCAAGCTTTGGGATCACCCCTCCACTTT. Protein: CASSQALGSPLHF.

This clone has only one observation. The rearrangement links TRBV5-5 to TRBJ1-4; the D gene is possibly TRBD1 (5 bases). V gave up 2 bases and J gave up 2 bases, with 10 bases separating them. CDR1 and CDR2 from the germline V gene are SGHKS and YYEKEE (reference sequence). This CDR3 is built from 15 residues. CDR3 amino acids: CASSFYRQTNEKLFF. The CDR3 DNA sequence: TGTGCCAGCAGCTTCTACCGACAGACTAATGAAAAACTGTTTTTT.

V gene TRBV30 combines with J gene TRBJ2-1; the match to TRBD1 covers 9 bases. The CDR3 length is 14 residues. CDR1 is GTSNPN, CDR2 SVGIG, per germline (reference sequence). After removal of 4 bases from V and 4 bases from J, the junction contained 5 bases not matched to a gene. The CDR3 region has the DNA TGTGCCTGGATCGGAGACAGGGGGTACAATGAGCAGTTCTTC. This sequence encodes CAWIGDRGYNEQFF.

The chain combines TRBV7-3 with TRBJ2-2; possibly TRBD2 for D (5 bases). CDR3 length equals 15 residues. The ends were cut back, 5 bases at V and 4 bases at J, with 14 bases in the middle. The germline CDR1 and CDR2 sequences are SGHTA and FQGTGA. The DNA for the CDR3 is TGTGCCAGCAGCAGCGGACGACCGGCCACCGGGGAGCTGTTTTTT. Its protein is CASSSGRPATGELFF.

With regard to this clone: Distinct nucleotide sequences in the sample also encode this CDR3. J is TRBJ2-5 and V is TRBV10-3; 7 bases map to TRBD2. With V trimmed by 8 bases and J by 1 base, 4 bases remained unmatched. CDR1 and CDR2 from the germline V gene are ENHRY and SYGVKD. CDR3 length: 13 amino acids. CDR3 DNA: TGTGCCATCTCACCTAGCGGCCAAGAGACCCAGTACTTC. Its protein is CAISPSGQETQYF.

The chain joins TRBV6-1 to TRBJ1-1; TRBD1 might be the D (6 bases). The V and J ends lost 4 bases and 8 bases respectively, with 26 bases between them. CDR1 and CDR2 (germline): MNHNS, SASEGT. The CDR3 is 17 residues long. The CDR3 spells CASSVGQGPKNGLEAFF. As DNA, the CDR3 is TGTGCCAGCAGTGTGGGCCAGGGGCCTAAAAACGGTTTGGAAGCTTTCTTT.

The J gene is TRBJ2-7, the V gene TRBV11-3; D possibly corresponds to TRBD1 (6 bases). V was trimmed by 4 bases and J by 3 bases, leaving 22 bases between them. The CDR3 has 17 amino acids. Germline CDR1 SGHNT, CDR2 YENEEA. CDR3 DNA sequence: TGTGCCAGCAGCTCCCAACTTGGGACACTACGGATCTACGAGCAGTACTTC. Its translation: CASSSQLGTLRIYEQYF.

Concerning this clone: The sample carries other DNA sequences with the same CDR3. This chain connects TRBV5-1 to TRBJ2-3, with TRBD2 matching 8 bases. The germline V gene encodes CDR1 SGHRS and CDR2 YFSETQ. The CDR3 length is 15 residues. The J segment lost 0 bases and the V segment lost 4 bases, leaving 4 bases of the junction unmatched. The CDR3 protein is CASSLGGDSTDTQYF. The CDR3 nucleotides are TGCGCCAGCAGCCTCGGGGGGGATAGCACAGATACGCAGTATTTT.

The gene calls are TRBV27 and TRBJ2-1; D remains ambiguous. V shed 8 bases and J shed 5 bases, with 13 bases lying between them. The CDR3 extends over 13 amino acids. Germline CDR1 MNHEY, CDR2 SMNVEV (reference sequence). The chain's CDR3 is CASCRTRDNEQFF. The CDR3 coding sequence is TGTGCCAGCTGCCGTACTCGCGACAATGAGCAGTTCTTC.

This chain uses TRBV14 with TRBJ2-6; D remains unclear. This CDR3 has 15 amino acids. The germline CDR1 and CDR2 sequences are SGHDN and FVKESK. V was pared by 4 bases and J by 1 base, with 8 bases between. This CDR3 is CASSRLESGANVLTF. The CDR3 region has the DNA TGTGCCAGCAGCCGACTGGAGTCTGGGGCCAACGTCCTGACTTTC.

The V call is TRBV29-1, the J call TRBJ2-2, with D possibly being TRBD1 (6 bases). Between the trimmed V and J ends, which lost 6 bases and 4 bases, there was a span of 12 bases. The CDR3 has 13 residues. CDR1 is SQVTM, CDR2 ANQGSEA, per germline. The CDR3 region has the DNA TGCAGCGTGGACCCGGACAGCACCGGGGAGCTGTTTTTT. Its translation: CSVDPDSTGELFF.